This T cell receptor beta chain derives from a study of T cell responses to AZD1222 COVID-19 vaccine. Whole-study results and caveats: Only 6 or 7 individuals given AZD1222 were seropositive at baseline.

TCRdb keeps only in-frame clones here, not all; method: immunoSEQ multiplex PCR. The profile shows around 140,000 clones, 90% to 95% of them singletons. CDR1 is KGHDR and CDR2 is SFDVKD in the germline V gene. The CDR3 is made up of 15 amino acids. V gave up 9 bases and J gave up 6 bases; unmatched junction bases: 4. As regards this clone: Its matching antigen is unknown.

The specimen comprised peripheral blood, sampled after recovery from COVID-19. The receptor comes from an adult who had recovered from COVID-19. The gene calls are TRBV24-1 and TRBJ2-2; 15 bases are a match to TRBD2. The DNA of the CDR3 is TGTGCCACCGGTGGGACTAGCGGGAGGCCCGGGGAGCTGTTTTTT. Protein sequence: CATGGTSGRPGELFF.